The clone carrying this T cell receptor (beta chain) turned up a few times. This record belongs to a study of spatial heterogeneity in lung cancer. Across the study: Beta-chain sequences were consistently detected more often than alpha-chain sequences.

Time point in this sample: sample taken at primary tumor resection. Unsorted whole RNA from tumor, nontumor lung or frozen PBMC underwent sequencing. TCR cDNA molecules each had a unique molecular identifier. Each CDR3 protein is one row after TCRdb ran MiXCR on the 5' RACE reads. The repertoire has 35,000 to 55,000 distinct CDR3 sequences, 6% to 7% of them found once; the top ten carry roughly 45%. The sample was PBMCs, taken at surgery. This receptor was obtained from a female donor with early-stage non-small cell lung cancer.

The CDR3 nucleotides read TGTGCCAGCAGCTTAGGGGCTAGCGGGGTTCGTACCGGGGAGCTGTTTTTT. This sequence encodes CASSLGASGVRTGELFF. V is TRBV7-6 and J is TRBJ2-2; 9 positions agree with TRBD2. Losses at the gene ends were 1 base for V and 5 bases for J; bases not matched to a gene: 8. The CDR3 has 17 amino acids. Germline-derived CDR1 and CDR2 are SGHVS and FNYEAQ.